One sample yielded the 12 T cell receptor beta chains listed below, sequenced in a study of blood T cells in healthy people across ages. It was with a sample-barcoded 5' primer and a J-beta primer mix that a second PCR of about 6 to 12 cycles was run. TCRdb ran MiXCR on the 5' RACE reads and lists one entry per CDR3 protein. Of about 640,000 distinct CDR3 sequences in the sample, approximately 50% were seen once. The source material was blood. Receptors originate from a man aged 60 to 75 in good health.

In its sample, this clonotype was seen many times. V usage is TRBV5-6 and J usage is TRBJ1-2; a weak D match, TRBD1 (5 bases). Germline V CDR1 and CDR2: SGHDT, YYEEEE. CDR3 length: 15 residues. Trimming left V 4 bases short and J 4 bases short, with 17 bases between. The CDR3 DNA reads TGTGCCAGCAGCCCGTTACAGGCGGGAGGCTATGGCTACACCTTC. Residues: CASSPLQAGGYGYTF.

The V and J genes are TRBV7-2 and TRBJ2-1; the D gene is possibly TRBD1 (5 bases). Germline V gene lookup returns CDR1 SGHTA and CDR2 FQGNSA. Trimming cost V 8 bases and J 8 bases, with 28 bases left between them. This CDR3 has 17 residues. CDR3 sequence reads: CTSGSLARVGWGDEQFF. CDR3 bases: TGTACCAGCGGTTCCCTTGCCAGGGTCGGATGGGGCGATGAGCAGTTCTTC.

The DNA of the CDR3 is TGTGCCAGCAGTTACTCGGACTCCTACGAGCAGTACTTC. Encoded protein: CASSYSDSYEQYF. The gene calls are TRBV6-2 or TRBV6-3 and TRBJ2-7; the D is unclear. The V gene's germline CDR1 is MNHEY and CDR2 SVGEGT. V dropped 0 bases and J dropped 0 bases, with 3 bases sitting between them. This CDR3 has 13 residues.

V and J are TRBV2 and TRBJ1-5, with D possibly being TRBD1 (6 bases). CDR3 length: 16 residues. With 5 bases removed from V and 3 bases from J, the gap between germline ends came to 17 bases. Germline assignment: CDR1 SNHLY and CDR2 FYNNEI. CDR3 bases: TGTGCCAGCAGTACCCACGGGGGGCAGCCCAATCAGCCCCAGCATTTT. Amino acid sequence: CASSTHGGQPNQPQHF.

The chain carries TRBV20-1 and TRBJ1-2; 9 positions agree with TRBD1. The ends lost 6 bases at V and 8 bases at J; junction bases unmatched: 10. The CDR3 runs 13 residues. CDR1 and CDR2 from the germline V gene are DFQATT and SNEGSKA (reference sequence). The chain's CDR3 is CSAWTGEEKGYTF. CDR3 nucleotide sequence: TGCAGTGCCTGGACAGGGGAGGAGAAGGGCTACACCTTC.

This clonotype was counted between two and nine times. This chain joins TRBV18 and TRBJ2-7; 9 bases are a match to TRBD1. CDR1 is KGHSH and CDR2 is LQKENI in the germline V gene. Germline trimming cut 5 bases from V and 3 bases from J; bases unmatched to any gene: 5. The CDR3 contains 14 residues. The CDR3 protein is CASSMGQGGYEQYF. CDR3 bases: TGTGCCAGCTCAATGGGACAGGGAGGCTACGAGCAGTACTTC.

The chain carries TRBV4-1 and TRBJ1-2; the match to TRBD1 covers 7 bases. The CDR3 length is 14 residues. Germline V gives CDR1 MGHRA, CDR2 YSYEKL. J lost 7 bases, V lost 1 base, and 6 bases had no gene match. CDR3 sequence: CASSQAQGGRGYTF. Written as DNA, the CDR3 is TGCGCCAGCAGCCAAGCCCAGGGGGGACGTGGCTACACCTTC.

The V and J genes are TRBV2 and TRBJ1-2; 11 positions match TRBD1. Trimming removed 1 base from V and 8 bases from J; junction bases left unmatched: 3. The CDR3 totals 14 residues. In germline, CDR1 is SNHLY, CDR2 FYNNEI. The CDR3 nucleotides are TGTGCCAGCAGTGAAGGGGACAGGGGGTTCGGCTACACCTTC. This translates into CASSEGDRGFGYTF.

V gene TRBV7-2 combines with J gene TRBJ2-1; D is ambiguous. V lost 1 base, J lost 10 bases, and 8 bases lay in between. The CDR3 runs to 12 residues. Germline V gives CDR1 SGHTA, CDR2 FQGNSA. The chain's CDR3 is CASSLESEEQFF. Written as DNA, the CDR3 is TGTGCCAGCAGCTTAGAGAGTGAGGAGCAGTTCTTC.

Concerning this clonotype itself: At one boundary the junction diverges from the germline segment, which might be a read error. The genes are TRBV6-5 and TRBJ1-1; weak D call: TRBD1 (5 bases). The CDR3 has 13 amino acids. Germline CDR1 and CDR2: MNHEY and SVGAGI. The CDR3 DNA reads as TGTGTCAGCAGACCCGGACACTTCAACCGAGCTTTCTTT. Translating gives CVSRPGHFNRAFF.

This clonotype came up a few times. This chain connects TRBV14 to TRBJ1-2; D is unclear. V lost 0 bases, J lost 2 bases, and 10 bases lay in between. Germline CDR1 reads SGHDN; CDR2 reads FVKESK. The CDR3 runs to 15 residues. The CDR3 sequence: CASSQDRRANYGYTF. CDR3 nucleotide sequence: TGTGCCAGCAGCCAAGATCGGCGGGCCAACTATGGCTACACCTTC.

The CDR3 sequence: CASSISTGSLYGYTF. DNA for the CDR3: TGTGCCAGCAGCATCTCGACAGGGTCCCTCTATGGCTACACCTTC. The chain joins TRBV11-2 to TRBJ1-2; TRBD1 matches at 7 bases. CDR1 SGHAT and CDR2 FQNNGV come from the germline V gene. J lost 4 bases, V lost 5 bases, and 10 bases had no gene match. The CDR3 loop spans 15 amino acids.